This T cell receptor (beta chain) derives from a study of blood T cell repertoires in COVID-19. Study as a whole: COVID-19 samples from acute and convalescent phases originated in the United States, Italy and Spain. PBMCs, B-cell-depleted T cells, or T cells provided the cDNA or gDNA that made up the material.

In the original analysis: Estimates of nucleated cell counts were drawn from the amplification of reference gene primers. Produced via immunoSEQ multiplex PCR; TCRdb's table is partial and in-frame only. The V and J calls and clone size are taken from that table; D and trimming were inferred from the DNA. The data contain roughly 130,000 clones, more than 75% of them singletons. The germline gives CDR1 SGHDT, CDR2 YYEEEE. This CDR3 is built from 16 residues. V was trimmed by 0 bases and J by 1 base, leaving 11 bases between them. The V and J genes are TRBV5-6 and TRBJ1-3, with D unresolved. The sample taken for sequencing was peripheral blood. The sequence was obtained from a woman aged 70-85 years with COVID-19, enrolled during active disease. The CDR3 here is CASSLGWERSGNTIYF. In nucleotides, the CDR3 is TGTGCCAGCAGCTTGGGCTGGGAGAGGTCTGGAAACACCATATATTTT.